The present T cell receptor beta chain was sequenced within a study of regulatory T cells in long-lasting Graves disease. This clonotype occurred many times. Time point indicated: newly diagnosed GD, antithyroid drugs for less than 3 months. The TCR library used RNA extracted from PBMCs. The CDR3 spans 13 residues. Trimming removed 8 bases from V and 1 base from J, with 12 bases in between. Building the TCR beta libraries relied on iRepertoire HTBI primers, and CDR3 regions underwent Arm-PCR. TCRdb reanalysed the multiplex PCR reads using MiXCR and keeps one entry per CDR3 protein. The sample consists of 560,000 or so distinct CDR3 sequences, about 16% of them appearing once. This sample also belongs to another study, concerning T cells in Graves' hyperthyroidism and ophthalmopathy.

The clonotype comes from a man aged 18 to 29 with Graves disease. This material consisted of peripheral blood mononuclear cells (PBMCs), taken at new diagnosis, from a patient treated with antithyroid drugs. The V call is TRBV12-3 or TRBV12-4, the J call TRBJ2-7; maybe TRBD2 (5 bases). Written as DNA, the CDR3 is TGTGCCAGCCGGGTTACGGGGTCCTACGAGCAGTACTTC. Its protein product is CASRVTGSYEQYF.